One sample yielded the 11 T cell receptor beta chains listed below, sequenced in a study of identical twins. TCRdb passed the 5' RACE reads through MiXCR, listing each CDR3 protein once. The sample holds some 1,700,000 distinct CDR3 sequences; about 31% are singletons and the top ten take about 0.27%. Sequenced sample: cord blood. All receptors come from a newborn girl in good health.

V and J are TRBV29-1 and TRBJ2-7, with D hard to call. The V and J ends lost 3 bases and 1 base respectively, with 7 bases between them. Germline lookup yields CDR1 SQVTM and CDR2 ANQGSEA. The CDR3 consists of 12 residues. As DNA, the CDR3 is TGCAGCGTTGAGATGCAGTCCTACGAGCAGTACTTC. It is translated as CSVEMQSYEQYF.

The table lists this clonotype with a count of one. The V and J genes are TRBV7-2 and TRBJ1-2; no clear D gene. The germline V gene encodes CDR1 SGHTA and CDR2 FQGNSA. CDR3 size: 15 residues. Trimming cost V 1 base and J 8 bases, with 17 bases left between them. This CDR3 is CASSLERGRGVGYTF. The CDR3 DNA follows: TGTGCCAGCAGCTTAGAACGTGGGCGGGGAGTCGGCTACACCTTC.

This chain links TRBV7-2 with TRBJ1-3; D is uncertain. V lost 4 bases and J 0 bases, leaving 10 bases between the germline ends. This CDR3 region has 15 residues. Germline CDR1 reads SGHTA; CDR2 reads FQGNSA. Here the CDR3 DNA reads TGTGCCAGCAGCTCCCAGGTTCCCTCTGGAAACACCATATATTTT. Amino acids: CASSSQVPSGNTIYF.

The V and J genes are TRBV21-1 and TRBJ2-1; the tabulated D call, TRBD1, remains unverified against the DNA. TRBV21-1 corresponds to a pseudogene. The CDR3 extends over 21 amino acids. The CDR3 loop is CASSKGWTGGEDGDTYNEQFF. The DNA of the CDR3 is TGTGCCAGCAGCAAAGGGTGGACAGGGGGTGAAGATGGGGACACCTACAATGAGCAGTTCTTC.

The sample holds a few counts of this clonotype. The chain has TRBV29-1 and TRBJ2-5; maybe TRBD1 (6 bases). With 4 bases removed from V and 4 bases from J, the gap between germline ends came to 16 bases. Germline values: CDR1 SQVTM, CDR2 ANQGSEA. CDR3 length equals 14 residues. CDR3 sequence (DNA): TGCAGCGTTGGGGCAGGGGTGGAGGTAGAGACCCAGTACTTC. It translates to CSVGAGVEVETQYF.

The table lists this clonotype with a few counts. The genes are TRBV7-2 and TRBJ2-7, with 7 bases fitting TRBD1. The germline CDR1 and CDR2 sequences are SGHTA and FQGNSA. The CDR3 has 15 residues. The J segment lost 0 bases and the V segment lost 5 bases, leaving 7 bases of the junction unmatched. CDR3 coding DNA: TGTGCCAGCAGCCTAACAGGGGTTCGCTCCTACGAGCAGTACTTC. It codes for CASSLTGVRSYEQYF.

This chain connects TRBV9 to TRBJ2-3, with 8 bases fitting TRBD2. V trimming: 3 bases; J trimming: 2 bases; junction bases outside the gene matches: 8. This CDR3 is 16 amino acids long. Per germline, CDR1 SGDLS and CDR2 YYNGEE. The CDR3 loop is CASSGGRGGITDTQYF. CDR3 DNA sequence: TGTGCCAGCAGCGGTGGCCGCGGGGGGATCACAGATACGCAGTATTTT.

As for this clonotype: One end of the junction is discordant with germline, which a read error may explain. The V call is TRBV4-2, the J call TRBJ1-5; possibly TRBD1 for D (5 bases). Germline assignment: CDR1 LGHNA and CDR2 YNFKEQ. This CDR3 is built from 16 residues. The CDR3 coding sequence is TGTGCCGGCAGCGCTAACCTCCGGGACAGCAATCAGCCCCAGCATTTT. Its protein product is CAGSANLRDSNQPQHF.

This clonotype occurred a few times. The chain couples TRBV20-1 to TRBJ1-6, with 7 bases matching TRBD1. Per the germline V gene, CDR1 is DFQATT and CDR2 is SNEGSKA (reference sequence). V shed 5 bases, J shed 6 bases, and the junction held 10 bases outside the gene matches. The CDR3 consists of 15 residues. CDR3 nucleotides: TGCAGTGCTCTCTTGACCGGGACAGCTAATTCACCCCTCCACTTT. It yields the protein CSALLTGTANSPLHF.

The chain is built from TRBV5-1 and TRBJ2-1, with 10 nucleotides matching TRBD2. The germline gives CDR1 SGHRS, CDR2 YFSETQ. The CDR3 contains 13 residues. With 7 bases clipped from V and 4 bases from J, the junction kept 2 bases outside the gene matches. For the CDR3, the DNA is TGCGCCAGCCATAGCGGGAGGTACAATGAGCAGTTCTTC. This translates into CASHSGRYNEQFF.

This clonotype was counted many times. V gene TRBV24-1 combines with J gene TRBJ2-3, with D uncertain. The CDR3 loop spans 13 amino acids. V was clipped by 4 bases and J by 6 bases, with 10 bases between them. Germline CDR1 KGHDR, CDR2 SFDVKD. The CDR3 nucleotides read TGTGCCACCAGTGACCCCGTGGAGGATACGCAGTATTTT. Protein product: CATSDPVEDTQYF.